Sequencing of this TCR beta chain was carried out in a study of T cells in Graves' hyperthyroidism and ophthalmopathy. In its sample, this clonotype was seen many times. Amplified regions were TCR beta CDR3 sequences from RNA transcripts. A first-round RT-PCR of the TCR CDR3 used the HTBI primer set. TCRdb passed the multiplex PCR reads through MiXCR, listing each CDR3 protein once. The sample includes 300,000 to 450,000 distinct CDR3 sequences, less than 15% of them seen just once. In making diagnoses, clinical symptoms, serum thyroxine and TRAb, thyroid ultrasound and orbital computed tomography were all used. The receptor was derived from a woman aged 18-29 years with Graves' hyperthyroidism. The sequenced sample consisted of blood.

CDR3 sequence: CASSFPSSGYTF. In nucleotides, the CDR3 is TGTGCCAGCAGTTTCCCCAGTAGTGGCTACACCTTC. The rearrangement joins TRBV28 to TRBJ1-2; D is uncertain. V was pared by 3 bases and J by 7 bases, with 9 bases between. Germline loops: CDR1 MDHEN, CDR2 SYDVKM. This CDR3 is built from 12 residues.